Here is one T cell receptor (beta chain) with its context. Its target is not known. The assay was immunoSEQ multiplex PCR, and TCRdb's table has in-frame clones only and misses some. The top ten clones hold 2.5% to 3.5% of a sample with about 140,000 clones, 70% to 90% of them seen once. The sample belongs to a study of T cell responses to AZD1222 COVID-19 vaccine. The CDR3 is made up of 13 amino acids. Germline-derived CDR1 and CDR2 are SGHDT and YYEEEE. Trimming cost V 4 bases and J 8 bases, with 15 bases left between them. Overall study results and limits: Donors were largely white British and mainly female; clonal diversity was possibly underestimated.

This sequence originates from an adult who received the AZD1222 COVID-19 vaccine. J is TRBJ1-2 and V is TRBV5-6; no clear D. Material: peripheral blood, obtained 28 days after the second AZD1222 dose. The CDR3 reads CASSREPSSGYTF. The CDR3 DNA sequence: TGTGCCAGCAGCCGGGAGCCTTCGAGCGGCTACACCTTC. The variable domain in full, completed from reference TRBV5-6 and TRBJ1-2, reads DAGVTQSPTHLIKTRGQQVTLRCSPKSGHDTVSWYQQALGQGPQFIFQYYEEEERQRGNFPDRFSGHQFPNYSSELNVNALLLGDSALYLCASSREPSSGYTFGSGTRLTVV.